This TCR beta chain was found in a study of CD8+ T cells in alopecia areata. Study overall: It was 6 to 18 months of tofacitinib, and then there were 6 months off drug.

The sample holds a few counts of this clone. After isolation, RNA underwent reverse transcription to generate cDNA as the sequencing template. The data were produced by immunoSEQ multiplex PCR, yet TCRdb's version contains in-frame clones alone and is incomplete. This table holds approximately 8,200 clones, 55% found once. As part of sample collection, lesional scalp punch biopsies and peripheral blood were taken from alopecia areata patients. Trimming took 1 base from V and 7 from J; bases not matched to a gene: 6. The germline gives CDR1 MGHRA, CDR2 YSYEKL. There are 15 residues in the CDR3. The sequences come from skin, collected at week 0. The chain recombines TRBV4-1 with TRBJ2-4; 8 nucleotides align to TRBD2. The receptor was isolated from a human donor with alopecia areata. The CDR3 DNA reads TGCGCCAGCAGCCAAGGTCAAGCGGGAGTCAACATTCAGTACTTC. Translation gives CASSQGQAGVNIQYF.